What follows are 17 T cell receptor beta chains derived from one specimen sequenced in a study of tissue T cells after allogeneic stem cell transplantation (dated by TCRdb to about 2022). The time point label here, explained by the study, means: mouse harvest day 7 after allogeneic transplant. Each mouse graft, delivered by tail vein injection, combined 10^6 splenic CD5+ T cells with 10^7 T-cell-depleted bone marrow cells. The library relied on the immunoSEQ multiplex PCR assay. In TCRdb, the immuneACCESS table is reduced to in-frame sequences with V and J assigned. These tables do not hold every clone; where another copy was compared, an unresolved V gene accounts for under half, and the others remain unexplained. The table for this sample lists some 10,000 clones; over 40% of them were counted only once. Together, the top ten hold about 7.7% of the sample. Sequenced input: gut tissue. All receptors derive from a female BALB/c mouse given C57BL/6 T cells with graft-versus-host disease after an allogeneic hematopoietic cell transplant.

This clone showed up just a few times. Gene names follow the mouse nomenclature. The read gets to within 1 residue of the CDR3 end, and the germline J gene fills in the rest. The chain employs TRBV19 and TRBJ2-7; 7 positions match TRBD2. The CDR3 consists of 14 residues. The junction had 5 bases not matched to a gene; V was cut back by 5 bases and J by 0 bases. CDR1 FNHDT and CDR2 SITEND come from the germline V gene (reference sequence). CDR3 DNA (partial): TGTGCCAGCAGCCCCTGGGGGAGCTCCTATGAACAGTAC. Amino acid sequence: CASSPWGSSYEQY. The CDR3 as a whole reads CASSPWGSSYEQYF.

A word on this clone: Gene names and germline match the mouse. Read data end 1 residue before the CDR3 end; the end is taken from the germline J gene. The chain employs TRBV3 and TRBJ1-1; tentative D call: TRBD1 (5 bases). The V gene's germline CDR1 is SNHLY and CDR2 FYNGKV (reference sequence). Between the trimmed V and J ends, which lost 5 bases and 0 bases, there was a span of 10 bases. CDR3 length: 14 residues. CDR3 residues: CASSTGLSNTEVFF. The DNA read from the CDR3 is TGTGCCAGCAGCACGGGACTCTCAAACACAGAAGTCTTC.

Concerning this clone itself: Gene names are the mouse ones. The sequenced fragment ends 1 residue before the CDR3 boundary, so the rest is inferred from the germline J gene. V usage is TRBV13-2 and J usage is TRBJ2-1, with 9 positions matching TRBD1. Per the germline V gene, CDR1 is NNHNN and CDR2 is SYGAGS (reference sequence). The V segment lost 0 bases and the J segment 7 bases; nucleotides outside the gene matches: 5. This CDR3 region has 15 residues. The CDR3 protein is CASGDGGTGWAEQFF. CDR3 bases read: TGTGCCAGCGGTGATGGAGGGACAGGGTGGGCTGAGCAGTTC.

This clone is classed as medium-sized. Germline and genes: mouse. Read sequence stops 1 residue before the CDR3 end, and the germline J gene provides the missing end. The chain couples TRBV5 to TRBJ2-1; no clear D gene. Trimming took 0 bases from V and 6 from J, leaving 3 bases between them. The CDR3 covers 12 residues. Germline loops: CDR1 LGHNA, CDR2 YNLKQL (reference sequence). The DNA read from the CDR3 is TGTGCCAGCAGCCAAGAGAGTGCTGAGCAGTTC. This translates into CASSQESAEQF. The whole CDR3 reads CASSQESAEQFF.

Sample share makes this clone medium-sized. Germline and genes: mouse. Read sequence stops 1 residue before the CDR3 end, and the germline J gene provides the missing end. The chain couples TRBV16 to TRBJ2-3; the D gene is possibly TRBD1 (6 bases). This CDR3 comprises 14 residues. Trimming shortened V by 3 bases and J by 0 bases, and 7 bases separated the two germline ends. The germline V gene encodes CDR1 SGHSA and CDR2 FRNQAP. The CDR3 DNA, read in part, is TGTGCAAGCAGCTTCCAGGGGAGTGCAGAAACGCTGTAT. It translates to CASSFQGSAETLY. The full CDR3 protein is CASSFQGSAETLYF.

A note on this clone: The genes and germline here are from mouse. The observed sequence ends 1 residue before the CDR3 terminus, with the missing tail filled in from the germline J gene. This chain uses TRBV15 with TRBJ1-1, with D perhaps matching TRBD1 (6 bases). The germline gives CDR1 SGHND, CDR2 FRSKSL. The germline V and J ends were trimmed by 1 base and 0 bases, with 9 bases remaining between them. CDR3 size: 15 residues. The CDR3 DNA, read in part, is TGTGCCAGCAGTTTAGAGGGGGGGGCAAACACAGAAGTCTTC. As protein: CASSLEGGANTEVF. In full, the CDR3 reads CASSLEGGANTEVFF.

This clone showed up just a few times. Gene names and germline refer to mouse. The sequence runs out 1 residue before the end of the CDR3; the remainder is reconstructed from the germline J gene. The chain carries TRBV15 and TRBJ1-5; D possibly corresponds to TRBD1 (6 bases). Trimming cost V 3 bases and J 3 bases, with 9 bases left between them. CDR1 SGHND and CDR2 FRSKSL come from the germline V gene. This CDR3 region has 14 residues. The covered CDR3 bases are TGTGCCAGCAGTTTGAGGGGGGCCAACCAGGCTCCGCTT. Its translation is CASSLRGANQAPL. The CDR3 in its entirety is CASSLRGANQAPLF.

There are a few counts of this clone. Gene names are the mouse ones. CDR3 sequence reads: CASTQGGWKNTLYF. CDR3 bases read: TGTGCCAGCACCCAGGGAGGGTGGAAAAACACCTTGTAC. This chain connects TRBV26 to TRBJ2-4, with D maybe TRBD1 (5 bases). Sequencing ends 1 residue short of the CDR3 end; the germline J gene provides the rest. Deletions cut 7 bases from V and 4 bases from J, with 15 bases between. Germline-derived CDR1 and CDR2 are KGHPV and FQNQEV (reference sequence). CDR3 length: 14 residues.

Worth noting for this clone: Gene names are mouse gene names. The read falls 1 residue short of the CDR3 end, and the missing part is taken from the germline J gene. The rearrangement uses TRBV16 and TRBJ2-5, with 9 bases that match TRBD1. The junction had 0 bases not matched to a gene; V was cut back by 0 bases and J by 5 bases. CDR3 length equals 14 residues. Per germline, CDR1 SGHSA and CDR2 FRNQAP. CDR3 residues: CASSLETGGDTQYF. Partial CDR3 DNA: TGTGCAAGCAGCTTAGAGACAGGGGGAGACACCCAGTAC.

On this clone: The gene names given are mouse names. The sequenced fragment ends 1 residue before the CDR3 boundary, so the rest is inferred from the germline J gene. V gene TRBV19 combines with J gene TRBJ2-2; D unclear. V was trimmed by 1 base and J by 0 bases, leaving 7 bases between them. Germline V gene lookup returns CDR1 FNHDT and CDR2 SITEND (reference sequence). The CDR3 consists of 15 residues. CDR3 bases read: TGTGCCAGCAGTATAACGCCAGCAAACACCGGGCAGCTCTAC. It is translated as CASSITPANTGQLY. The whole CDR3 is CASSITPANTGQLYF.

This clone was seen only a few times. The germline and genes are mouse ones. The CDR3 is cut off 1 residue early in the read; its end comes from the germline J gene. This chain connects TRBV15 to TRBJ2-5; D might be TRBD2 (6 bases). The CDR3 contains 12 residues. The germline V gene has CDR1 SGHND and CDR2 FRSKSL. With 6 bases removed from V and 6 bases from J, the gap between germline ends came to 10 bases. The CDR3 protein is CASSRDSDTQYF. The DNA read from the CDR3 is TGTGCCAGCAGCAGGGACTCCGACACCCAGTAC. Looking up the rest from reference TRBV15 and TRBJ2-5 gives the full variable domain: DAGVTQTPRHEVAEKGQTIILKCEPVSGHNDLFWYRQTKIQGLELLSYFRSKSLMEDGGAFKDRFKAEMLNSSFSTLKIQPTEPKDSAVYLCASSRDSDTQYFGPGTRLLVL.

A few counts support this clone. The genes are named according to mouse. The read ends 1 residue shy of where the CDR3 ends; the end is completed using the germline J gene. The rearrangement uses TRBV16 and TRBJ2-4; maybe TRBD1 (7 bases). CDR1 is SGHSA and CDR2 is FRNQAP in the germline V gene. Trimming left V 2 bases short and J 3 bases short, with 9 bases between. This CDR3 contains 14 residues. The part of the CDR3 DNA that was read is TGTGCAAGCAGCTTACAGGGGGGACAAAACACCTTGTAC. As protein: CASSLQGGQNTLY. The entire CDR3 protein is CASSLQGGQNTLYF.

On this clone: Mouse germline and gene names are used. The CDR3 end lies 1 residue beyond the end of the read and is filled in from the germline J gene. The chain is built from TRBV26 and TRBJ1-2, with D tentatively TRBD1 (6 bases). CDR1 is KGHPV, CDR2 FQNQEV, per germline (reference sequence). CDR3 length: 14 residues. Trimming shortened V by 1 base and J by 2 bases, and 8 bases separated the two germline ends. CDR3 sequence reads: CASSLWGGNSDYTF. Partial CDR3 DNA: TGTGCCAGCAGTCTGTGGGGGGGCAACTCCGACTACACC.

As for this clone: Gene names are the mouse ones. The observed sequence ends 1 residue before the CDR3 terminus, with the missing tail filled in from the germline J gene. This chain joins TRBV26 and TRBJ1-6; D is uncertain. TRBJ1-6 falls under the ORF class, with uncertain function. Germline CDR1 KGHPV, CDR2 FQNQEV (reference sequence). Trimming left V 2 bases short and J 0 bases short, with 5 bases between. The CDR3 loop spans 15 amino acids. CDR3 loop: CASSLTDSYNSPLYF. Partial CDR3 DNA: TGTGCCAGCAGTCTGACAGATTCCTATAATTCGCCCCTCTAC.

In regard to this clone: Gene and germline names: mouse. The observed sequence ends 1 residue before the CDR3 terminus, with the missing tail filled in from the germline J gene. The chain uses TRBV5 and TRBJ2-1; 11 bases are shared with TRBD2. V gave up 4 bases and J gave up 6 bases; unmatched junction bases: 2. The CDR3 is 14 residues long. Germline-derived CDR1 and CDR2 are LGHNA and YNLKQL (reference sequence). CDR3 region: CASSRDWGFAEQFF. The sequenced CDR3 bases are TGTGCCAGCAGCCGGGACTGGGGGTTTGCTGAGCAGTTC.

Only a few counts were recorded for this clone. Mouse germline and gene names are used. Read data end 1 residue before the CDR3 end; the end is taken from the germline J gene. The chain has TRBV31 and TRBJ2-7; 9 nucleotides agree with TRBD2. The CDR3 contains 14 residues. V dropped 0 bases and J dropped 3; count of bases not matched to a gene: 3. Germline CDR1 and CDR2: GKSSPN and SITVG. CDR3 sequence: CAWSLPGGDYEQYF. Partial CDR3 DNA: TGTGCCTGGAGTCTACCTGGGGGGGACTATGAACAGTAC.

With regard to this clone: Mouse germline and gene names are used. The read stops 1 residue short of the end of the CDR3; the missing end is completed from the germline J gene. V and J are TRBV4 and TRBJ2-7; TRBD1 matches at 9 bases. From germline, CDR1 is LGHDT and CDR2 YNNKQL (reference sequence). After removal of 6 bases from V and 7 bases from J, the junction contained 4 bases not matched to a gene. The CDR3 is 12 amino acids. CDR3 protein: CASSRDRAEQYF. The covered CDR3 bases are TGTGCCAGCAGTCGGGACAGGGCCGAACAGTAC.